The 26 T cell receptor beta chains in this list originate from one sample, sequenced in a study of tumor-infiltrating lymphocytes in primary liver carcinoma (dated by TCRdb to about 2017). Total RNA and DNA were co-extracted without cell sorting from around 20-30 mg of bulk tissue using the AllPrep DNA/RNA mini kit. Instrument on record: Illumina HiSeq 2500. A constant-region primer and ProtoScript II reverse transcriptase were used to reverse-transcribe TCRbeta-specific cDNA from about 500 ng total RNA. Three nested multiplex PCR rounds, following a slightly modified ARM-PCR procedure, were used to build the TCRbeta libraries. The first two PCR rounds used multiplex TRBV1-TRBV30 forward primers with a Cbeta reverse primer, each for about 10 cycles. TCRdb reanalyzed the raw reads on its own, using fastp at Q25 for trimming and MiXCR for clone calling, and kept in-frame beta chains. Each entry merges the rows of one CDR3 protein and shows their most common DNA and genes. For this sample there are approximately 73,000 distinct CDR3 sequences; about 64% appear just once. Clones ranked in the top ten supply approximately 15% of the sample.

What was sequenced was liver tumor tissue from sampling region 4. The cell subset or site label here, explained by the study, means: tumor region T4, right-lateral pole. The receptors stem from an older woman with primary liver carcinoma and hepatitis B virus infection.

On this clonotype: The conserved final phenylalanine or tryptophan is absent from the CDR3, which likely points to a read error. The CDR3 reads CASRPRGDSVYGYTL. CDR3 coding DNA: TGTGCAAGCAGGCCTCGCGGGGACAGCGTCTATGGTTACACCCTC. The J gene is TRBJ1-2, the V gene TRBV6-5, with 7 bases that match TRBD1. Germline V CDR1 and CDR2: MNHEY, SVGAGI. CDR3 length equals 15 residues.

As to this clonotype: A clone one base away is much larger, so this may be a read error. CDR3 DNA: TGCGCCAGCAGCTCGTTAGCGAGAGGGCCCAATGAGCAGTTCTTC. Translated, it gives CASSSLARGPNEQFF. V usage is TRBV5-1 and J usage is TRBJ2-1; D may be TRBD2 (5 bases). Trimming cost V 3 bases and J 6 bases, with 16 bases left between them. The germline CDR1 and CDR2 sequences are SGHRS and YFSETQ. This CDR3 has 15 residues.

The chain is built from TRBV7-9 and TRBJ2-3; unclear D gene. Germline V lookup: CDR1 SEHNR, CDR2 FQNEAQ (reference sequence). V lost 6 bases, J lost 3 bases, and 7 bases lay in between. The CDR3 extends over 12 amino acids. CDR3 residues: CASSRKTDTQYF. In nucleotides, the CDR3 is TGTGCCAGCAGTCGGAAGACAGATACGCAGTATTTT.

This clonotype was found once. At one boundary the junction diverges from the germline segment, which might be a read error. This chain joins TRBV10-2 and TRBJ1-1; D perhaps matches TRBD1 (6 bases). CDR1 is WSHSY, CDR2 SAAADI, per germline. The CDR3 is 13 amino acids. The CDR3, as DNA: TGCGCTAGCAGCGGACAGACGAACACTGAAGCTTTCTTT. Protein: CASSGQTNTEAFF.

For the CDR3, the DNA is TGTGCCAGCAGCTTAATCGGGACTAGCGGGAGGCGAACCGGGGAGCTGTTTTTT. It encodes CASSLIGTSGRRTGELFF. The gene calls are TRBV7-2 and TRBJ2-2, with 15 nucleotides matching TRBD2. V gave up 2 bases and J gave up 5 bases; unmatched junction bases: 6. Germline assignment: CDR1 SGHTA and CDR2 FQGNSA. The CDR3 extends over 18 amino acids.

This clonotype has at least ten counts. The CDR3 here is CASRSTGGNTEAFF. The CDR3 DNA reads TGTGCCAGCAGATCGACAGGAGGGAACACTGAAGCTTTCTTT. This chain joins TRBV12-3 or TRBV12-4 and TRBJ1-1, with D maybe TRBD1 (6 bases). This CDR3 is built from 14 residues. Trimming took off 6 bases at V and 1 base at J, with 12 bases between the two ends.

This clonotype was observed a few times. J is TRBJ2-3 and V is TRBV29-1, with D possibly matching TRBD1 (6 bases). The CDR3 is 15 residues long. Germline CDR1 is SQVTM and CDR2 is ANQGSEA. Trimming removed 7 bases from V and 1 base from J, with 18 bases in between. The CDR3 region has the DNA TGCAGCGCCAGAGGGGGACGGGAAGGCACAGATACGCAGTATTTT. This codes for CSARGGREGTDTQYF.

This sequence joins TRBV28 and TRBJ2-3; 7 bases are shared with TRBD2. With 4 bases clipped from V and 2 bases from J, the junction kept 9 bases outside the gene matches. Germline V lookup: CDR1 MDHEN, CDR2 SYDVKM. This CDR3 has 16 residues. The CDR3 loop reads CASSSRGGRFTDTQYF. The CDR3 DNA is TGTGCCAGCAGTTCTAGAGGCGGGAGATTCACAGATACGCAGTATTTT.

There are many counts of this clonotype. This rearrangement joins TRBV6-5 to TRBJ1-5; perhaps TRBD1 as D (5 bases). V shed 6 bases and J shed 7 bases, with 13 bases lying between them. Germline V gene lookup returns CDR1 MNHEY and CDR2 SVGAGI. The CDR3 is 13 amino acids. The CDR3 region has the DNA TGTGCCAGCAGAAGGGGTCCGTGGCAGCCCCAGCATTTT. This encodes CASRRGPWQPQHF.

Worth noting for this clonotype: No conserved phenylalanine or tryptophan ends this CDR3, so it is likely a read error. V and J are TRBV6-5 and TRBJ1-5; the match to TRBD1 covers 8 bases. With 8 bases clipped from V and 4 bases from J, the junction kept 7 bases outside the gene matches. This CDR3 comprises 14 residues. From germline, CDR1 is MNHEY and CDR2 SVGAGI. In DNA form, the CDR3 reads TGTGCCAGCGGCAGACGACAGGGGAATCAGCCCCAGCATTAT. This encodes CASGRRQGNQPQHY.

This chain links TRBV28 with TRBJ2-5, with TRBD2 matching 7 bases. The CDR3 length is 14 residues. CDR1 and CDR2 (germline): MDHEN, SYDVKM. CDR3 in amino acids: CISSPAGIGETQYF. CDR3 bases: TGTATCAGCAGCCCAGCGGGAATCGGGGAGACCCAGTACTTC.

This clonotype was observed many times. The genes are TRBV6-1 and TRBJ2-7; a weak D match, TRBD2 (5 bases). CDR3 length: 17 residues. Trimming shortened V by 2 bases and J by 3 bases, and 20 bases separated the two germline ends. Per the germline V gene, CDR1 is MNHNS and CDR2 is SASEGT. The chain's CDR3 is CASSELTSGLNYYEQYF. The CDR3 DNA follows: TGTGCCAGCAGTGAATTGACGAGCGGACTCAACTACTACGAGCAGTACTTC.

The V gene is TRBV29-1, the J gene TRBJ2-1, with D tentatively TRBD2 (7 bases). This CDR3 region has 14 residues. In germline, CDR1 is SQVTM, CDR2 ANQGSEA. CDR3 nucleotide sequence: TGCAGTGCCACCAGGGGCAAGGGGGGGAATGAGCAGTTCTTC. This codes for CSATRGKGGNEQFF.

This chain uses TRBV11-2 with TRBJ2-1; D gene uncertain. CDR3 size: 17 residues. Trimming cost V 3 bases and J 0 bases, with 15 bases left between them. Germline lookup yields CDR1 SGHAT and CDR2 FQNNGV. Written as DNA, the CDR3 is TGTGCCAGCAGCTTCACCCTACTAAGGAGCTCCTACAATGAGCAGTTCTTC. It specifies CASSFTLLRSSYNEQFF.

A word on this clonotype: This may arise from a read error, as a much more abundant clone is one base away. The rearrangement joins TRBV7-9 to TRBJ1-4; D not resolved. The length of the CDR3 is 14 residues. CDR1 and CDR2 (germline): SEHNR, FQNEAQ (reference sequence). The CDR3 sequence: CASSLAGQNEKPFF. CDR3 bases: TGTGCCAGCAGCTTAGCAGGTCAGAATGAAAAACCGTTTTTT.

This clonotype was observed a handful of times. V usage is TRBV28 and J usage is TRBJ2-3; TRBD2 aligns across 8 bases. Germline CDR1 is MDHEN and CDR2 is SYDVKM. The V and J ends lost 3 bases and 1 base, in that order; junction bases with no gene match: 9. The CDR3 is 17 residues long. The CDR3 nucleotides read TGTGCCAGCAGTTTGGGTCGGGGGGGGCTCCGCACAGATACGCAGTATTTT. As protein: CASSLGRGGLRTDTQYF. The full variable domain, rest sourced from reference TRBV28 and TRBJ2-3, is DVKVTQSSRYLVKRTGEKVFLECVQDMDHENMFWYRQDPGLGLRLIYFSYDVKMKEKGDIPEGYSVSREKKERFSLILESASTNQTSMYLCASSLGRGGLRTDTQYFGPGTRLTVL.

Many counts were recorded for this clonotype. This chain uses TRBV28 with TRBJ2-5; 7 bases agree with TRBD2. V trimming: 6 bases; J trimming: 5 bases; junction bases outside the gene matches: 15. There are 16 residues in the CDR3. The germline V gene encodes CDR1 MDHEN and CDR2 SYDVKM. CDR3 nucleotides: TGTGCCAGCAGGGGGGGGGACTCTCTGCGGAGGGAGACCCAGTACTTC. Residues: CASRGGDSLRRETQYF.

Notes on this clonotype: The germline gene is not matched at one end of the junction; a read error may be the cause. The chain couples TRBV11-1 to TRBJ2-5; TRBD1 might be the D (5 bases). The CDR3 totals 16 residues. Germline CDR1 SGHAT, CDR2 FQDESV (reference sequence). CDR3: CAGRLGLDTSLETQYF. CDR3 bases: TGTGCCGGCAGATTAGGATTGGACACCTCACTAGAGACCCAGTACTTC. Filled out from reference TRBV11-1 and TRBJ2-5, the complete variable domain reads EAEVAQSPRYKITEKSQAVAFWCDPISGHATLYWYRQILGQGPELLVQFQDESVVDDSQLPKDRFSAERLKGVDSTLKIQPAELGDSAMYLCAGRLGLDTSLETQYFGPGTRLLVL.

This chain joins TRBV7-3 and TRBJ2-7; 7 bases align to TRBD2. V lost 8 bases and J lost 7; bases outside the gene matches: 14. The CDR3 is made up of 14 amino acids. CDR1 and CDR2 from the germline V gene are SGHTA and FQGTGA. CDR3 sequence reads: CASRSNRDYSEQYF. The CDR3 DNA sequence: TGTGCCAGCCGCTCGAACCGGGACTATTCTGAGCAGTACTTC.

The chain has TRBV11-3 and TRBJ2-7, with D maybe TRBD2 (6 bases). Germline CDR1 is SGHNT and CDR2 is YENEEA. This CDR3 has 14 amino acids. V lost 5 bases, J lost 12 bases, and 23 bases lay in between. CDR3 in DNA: TGTGCCAGCAGCCCAGAGCGGGTAGGAGGAGGGCTGTACTTC. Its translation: CASSPERVGGGLYF.

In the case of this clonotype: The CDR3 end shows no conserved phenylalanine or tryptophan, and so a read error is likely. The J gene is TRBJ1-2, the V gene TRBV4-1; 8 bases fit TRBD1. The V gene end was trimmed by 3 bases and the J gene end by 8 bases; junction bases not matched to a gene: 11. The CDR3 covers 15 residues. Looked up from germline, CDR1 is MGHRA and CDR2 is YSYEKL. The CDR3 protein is CASSQTQGEFSGYTL. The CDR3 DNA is TGCGCCAGCAGCCAGACACAGGGGGAGTTTAGCGGCTACACCTTA.

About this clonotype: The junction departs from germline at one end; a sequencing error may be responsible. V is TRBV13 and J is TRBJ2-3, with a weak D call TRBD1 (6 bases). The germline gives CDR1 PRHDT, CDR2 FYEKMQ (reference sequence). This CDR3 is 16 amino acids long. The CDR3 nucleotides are TGTGACAGCAGCTCACCCCGACAGGATATCACAGATACGCAGTATTTT. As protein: CDSSSPRQDITDTQYF.

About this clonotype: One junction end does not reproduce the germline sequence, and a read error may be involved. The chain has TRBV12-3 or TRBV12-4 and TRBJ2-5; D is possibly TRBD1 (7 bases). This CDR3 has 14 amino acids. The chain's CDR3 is CDSNPRTGRGTQYF. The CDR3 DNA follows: TGTGACAGCAATCCCCGGACAGGCAGGGGGACTCAGTACTTC.

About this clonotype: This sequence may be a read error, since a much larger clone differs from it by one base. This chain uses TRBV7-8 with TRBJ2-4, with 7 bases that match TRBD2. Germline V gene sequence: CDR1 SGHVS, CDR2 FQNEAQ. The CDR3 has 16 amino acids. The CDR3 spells CASSPRLALAKNIQCF. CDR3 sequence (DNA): TGTGCCAGCAGCCCCCGACTAGCCCTAGCCAAAAACATTCAGTGCTTC.

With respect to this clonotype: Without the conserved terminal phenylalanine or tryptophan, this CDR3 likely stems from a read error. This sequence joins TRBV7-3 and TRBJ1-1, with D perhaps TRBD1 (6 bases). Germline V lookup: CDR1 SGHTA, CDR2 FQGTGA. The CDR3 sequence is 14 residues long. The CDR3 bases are TGTGCCAGCAACTTAGGGGGGGGGAACACTGAAGCTTTCTAT. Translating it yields CASNLGGGNTEAFY.

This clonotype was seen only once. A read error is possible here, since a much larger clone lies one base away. Written as DNA, the CDR3 is TGCGCCAGCAGCTTGGGGACGTGCAATGAGCAGTTCTTC. Its protein is CASSLGTCNEQFF. The chain combines TRBV5-1 with TRBJ2-1; D ambiguous. V was cut by 0 bases and J by 6 bases, with 7 bases left in between. The length of the CDR3 is 13 residues. The germline CDR1 and CDR2 sequences are SGHRS and YFSETQ.